This is a list of T cell receptor beta chains from one sample in a study of molecular identifiers for immune sequencing clone quantification. In TCRdb, the PCR reads were re-called with MiXCR into one record per CDR3 protein. Of 10,000 to 12,000 distinct CDR3 sequences in the sample, 20% to 25% were seen once. Sequencing input: naive CD8+ T cells from blood, with Jurkat cell RNA spiked in. These receptors originate from a human donor in good health. Some libraries in this study had Jurkat cell RNA spiked in. Both conserved end residues are trimmed from each CDR3.

TRBV6-5	TRBJ2-1	ASGADRQGAGEQF
TRBV13	TRBJ2-6	ASSWRDGPSGANVLT
TRBV20-1	TRBJ2-1	SASSGKDEQF
TRBV27	TRBJ1-4	ASSEGQSNEKLF
TRBV28	TRBJ1-4	ASSFLQAGPGEKLF
TRBV4-3	TRBJ2-2	ASSQTGELF
TRBV25-1	TRBJ2-1	ASSSTSGRGSSYNEQF
TRBV29-1	TRBJ2-2	SVAGGGTGELF
TRBV7-8	TRBJ2-1	ASSPRGDSGLAVGQF
TRBV20-1	TRBJ1-1	SARASGFSEAF
TRBV4-2	TRBJ2-7	ASSQAGNERY
TRBV6-2/TRBV6-3	TRBJ2-1	ASSPGTGAYNEQF
TRBV11-2	TRBJ2-7	ASSLVSGAMDEQY
TRBV6-1	TRBJ2-3	ASSEGWRSLTDTQY
TRBV4-3	TRBJ1-2	ASSQDLGRAGGGYT
TRBV4-1	TRBJ2-7	ASSQGTSGEGQY
TRBV27	TRBJ2-2	ASRWGLALNTGELF
TRBV9	TRBJ2-2	ASSALNPGELF
TRBV7-9	TRBJ1-1	ASSPEGYNEAF
TRBV4-1	TRBJ2-7	ASSQISGGGYEQY
TRBV6-1	TRBJ1-5	ASSGTGGGQPQH